This TCR beta chain was documented in a study of T cells in Graves' hyperthyroidism and ophthalmopathy. Study-wide results and limits: Stable hyperthyroidism was told apart from ophthalmopathy by a model built on 13 V-J features.

The TCR beta CDR3 regions underwent amplification using RNA transcripts as the source. The study used the HTBI primer set for a first-round RT-PCR of the TCR CDR3. TCRdb reprocessed the multiplex PCR reads via MiXCR and lists one record per CDR3 protein. The table includes 540,000 or so distinct CDR3 sequences, about a sixth detected once. This clonotype came up a few times. Its antigen is still unknown. V shed 10 bases, J shed 8 bases, and the junction held 7 bases outside the gene matches. The length of the CDR3 is 13 residues. The V gene's germline CDR1 is MNHNS and CDR2 SASEGT. Input material: blood. The chain links TRBV6-1 to TRBJ2-3; 12 positions agree with TRBD1. This TCR was recovered from a young woman with Graves' hyperthyroidism. In DNA form, the CDR3 reads TGTGCCACGCGGGACAGGGGGCTTTCTACGCAGTATTTT. It is translated as CATRDRGLSTQYF.